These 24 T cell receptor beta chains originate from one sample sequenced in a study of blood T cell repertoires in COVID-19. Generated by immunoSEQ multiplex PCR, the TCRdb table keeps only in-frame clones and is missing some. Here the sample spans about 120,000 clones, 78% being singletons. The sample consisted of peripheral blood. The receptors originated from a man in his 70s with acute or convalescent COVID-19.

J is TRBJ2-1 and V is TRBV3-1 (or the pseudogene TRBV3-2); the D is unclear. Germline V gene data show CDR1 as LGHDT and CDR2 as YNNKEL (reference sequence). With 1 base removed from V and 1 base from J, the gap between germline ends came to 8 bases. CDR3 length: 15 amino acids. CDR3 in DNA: TGTGCCAGCAGCCAAGGGTGGGCTTCCTACAATGAGCAGTTCTTC. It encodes CASSQGWASYNEQFF.

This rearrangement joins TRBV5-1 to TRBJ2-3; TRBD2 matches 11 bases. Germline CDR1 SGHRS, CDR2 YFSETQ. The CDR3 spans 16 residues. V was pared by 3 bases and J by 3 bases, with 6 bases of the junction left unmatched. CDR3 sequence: CASSSALAGETDTQYF. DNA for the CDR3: TGCGCCAGCAGCTCAGCACTAGCGGGGGAAACAGATACGCAGTATTTT.

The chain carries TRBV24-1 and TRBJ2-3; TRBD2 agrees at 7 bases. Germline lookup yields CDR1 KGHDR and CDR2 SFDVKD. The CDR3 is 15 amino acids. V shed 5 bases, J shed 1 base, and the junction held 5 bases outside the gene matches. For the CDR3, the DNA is TGTGCCACCAGTGGTCACAGCGGGGGCACAGATACGCAGTATTTT. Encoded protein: CATSGHSGGTDTQYF.

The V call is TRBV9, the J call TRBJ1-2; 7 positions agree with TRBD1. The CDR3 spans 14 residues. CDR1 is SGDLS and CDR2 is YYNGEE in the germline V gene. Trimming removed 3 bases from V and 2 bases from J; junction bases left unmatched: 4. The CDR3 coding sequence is TGTGCCAGCAGCGCCCAGGGACAGAACTATGGCTACACCTTC. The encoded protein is CASSAQGQNYGYTF.

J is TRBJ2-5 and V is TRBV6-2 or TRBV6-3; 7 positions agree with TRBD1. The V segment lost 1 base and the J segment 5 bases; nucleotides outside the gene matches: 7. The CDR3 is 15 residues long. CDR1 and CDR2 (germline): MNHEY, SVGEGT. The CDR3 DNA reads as TGTGCCAGCAGTTACTTGCTCACCAGGGGGGAGACCCAGTACTTC. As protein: CASSYLLTRGETQYF.

In DNA form, the CDR3 reads TGCGCCAGCAGCCAAGTGACGGGACAGGGAGTCGCCAACTATGGCTACACCTTC. Translation gives CASSQVTGQGVANYGYTF. V and J are TRBV4-3 and TRBJ1-2; 9 nucleotides agree with TRBD1. Germline CDR1 LGHNA, CDR2 YSLEER. The CDR3 covers 18 residues. The V and J ends lost 1 base and 2 bases, in that order; junction bases with no gene match: 11.

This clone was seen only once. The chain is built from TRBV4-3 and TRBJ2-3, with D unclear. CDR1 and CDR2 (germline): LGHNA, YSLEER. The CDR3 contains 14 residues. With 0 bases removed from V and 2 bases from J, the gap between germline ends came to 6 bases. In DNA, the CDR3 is TGCGCCAGCAGCCAAGATCGTAACACAGATACGCAGTATTTT. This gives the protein CASSQDRNTDTQYF.

CDR3 DNA sequence: TGCGCCAGCAGCGATACAGGGGGGGTCACTGAAGCTTTCTTT. This gives the protein CASSDTGGVTEAFF. The chain employs TRBV5-1 and TRBJ1-1, with TRBD1 matching over 8 bases. This CDR3 has 14 amino acids. Germline-derived CDR1 and CDR2 are SGHRS and YFSETQ. Trimming at V came to 4 bases and at J to 4 bases, leaving 6 bases not matched to a gene.

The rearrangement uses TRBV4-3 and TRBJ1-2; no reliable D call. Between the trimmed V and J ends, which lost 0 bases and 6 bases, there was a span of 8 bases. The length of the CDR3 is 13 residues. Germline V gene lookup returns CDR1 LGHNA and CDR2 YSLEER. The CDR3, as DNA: TGCGCCAGCAGCCAAGATACCGGGGATGGCTACACCTTC. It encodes CASSQDTGDGYTF.

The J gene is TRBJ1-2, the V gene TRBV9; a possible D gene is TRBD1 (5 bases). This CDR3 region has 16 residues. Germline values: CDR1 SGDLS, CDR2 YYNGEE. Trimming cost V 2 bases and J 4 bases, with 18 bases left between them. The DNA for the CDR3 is TGTGCCAGCAGCGTCTCCGCCGGGGGTCGAGGCTATGGCTACACCTTC. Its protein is CASSVSAGGRGYGYTF.

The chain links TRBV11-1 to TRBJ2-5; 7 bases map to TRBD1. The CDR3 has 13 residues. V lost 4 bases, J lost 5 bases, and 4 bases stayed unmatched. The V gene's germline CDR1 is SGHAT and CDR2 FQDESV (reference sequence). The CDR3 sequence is CASSSTGSETQYF. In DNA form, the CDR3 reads TGTGCCAGCAGCTCGACAGGGTCGGAGACCCAGTACTTC.

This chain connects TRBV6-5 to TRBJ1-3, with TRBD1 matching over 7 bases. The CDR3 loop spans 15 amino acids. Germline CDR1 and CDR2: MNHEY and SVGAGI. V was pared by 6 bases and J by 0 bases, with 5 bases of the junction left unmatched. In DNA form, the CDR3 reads TGTGCCAGCAGGCCCGGGACAGCCTCTGGAAACACCATATATTTT. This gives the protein CASRPGTASGNTIYF.

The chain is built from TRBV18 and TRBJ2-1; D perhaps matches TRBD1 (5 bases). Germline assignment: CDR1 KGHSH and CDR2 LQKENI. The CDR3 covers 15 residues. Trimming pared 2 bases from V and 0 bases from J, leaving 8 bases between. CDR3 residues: CASSPNQGSYNEQFF. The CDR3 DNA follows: TGTGCCAGCTCACCAAATCAGGGCTCCTACAATGAGCAGTTCTTC.

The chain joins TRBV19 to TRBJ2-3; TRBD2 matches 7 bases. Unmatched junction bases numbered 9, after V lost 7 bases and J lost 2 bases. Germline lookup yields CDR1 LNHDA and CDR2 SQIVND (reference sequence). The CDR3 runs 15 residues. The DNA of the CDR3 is TGTGCCAGTAACTTGGGAGGGCAGATCACAGATACGCAGTATTTT. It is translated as CASNLGGQITDTQYF.

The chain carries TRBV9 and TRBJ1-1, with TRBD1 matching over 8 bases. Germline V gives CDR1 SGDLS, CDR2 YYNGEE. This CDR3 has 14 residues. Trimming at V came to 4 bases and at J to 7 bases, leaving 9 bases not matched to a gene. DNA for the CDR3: TGTGCCAGCAGCCCACGCCAGGGGGCGTTTGAAGCTTTCTTT. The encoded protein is CASSPRQGAFEAFF.

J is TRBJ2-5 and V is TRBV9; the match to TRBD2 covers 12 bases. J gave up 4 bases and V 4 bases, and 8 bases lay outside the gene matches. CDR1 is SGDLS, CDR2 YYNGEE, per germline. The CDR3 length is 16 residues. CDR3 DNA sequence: TGTGCCAGCAGCCCTCTAGCGGGGGGGCCCAGAGAGACCCAGTACTTC. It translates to CASSPLAGGPRETQYF.

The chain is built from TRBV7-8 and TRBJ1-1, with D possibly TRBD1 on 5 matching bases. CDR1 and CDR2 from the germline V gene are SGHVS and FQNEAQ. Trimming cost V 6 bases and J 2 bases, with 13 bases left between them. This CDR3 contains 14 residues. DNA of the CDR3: TGTGCCAGCAGAAGGACACAACTCAACACTGAAGCTTTCTTT. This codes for CASRRTQLNTEAFF.

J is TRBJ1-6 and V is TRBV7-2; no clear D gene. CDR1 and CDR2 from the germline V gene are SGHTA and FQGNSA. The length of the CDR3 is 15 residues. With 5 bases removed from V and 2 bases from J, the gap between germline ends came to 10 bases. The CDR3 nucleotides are TGTGCCAGCAGCGGGTCGACAACCTATAATTCACCCCTCCACTTT. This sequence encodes CASSGSTTYNSPLHF.

The CDR3 region is CASSFERQVNSPLHF. Written as DNA, the CDR3 is TGTGCCAGCAGCTTTGAACGGCAGGTTAATTCACCCCTCCACTTT. The rearrangement links TRBV5-4 to TRBJ1-6; D gene uncertain. Germline CDR1 reads SGHNT; CDR2 reads YYREEE (reference sequence). The CDR3 loop spans 15 amino acids. V lost 2 bases to trimming and J lost 6 bases, with 12 bases between them.

CDR3 coding DNA: TGTGCCAGCAGCTTACAGGGGCAACTGAACACTGAAGCTTTCTTT. It encodes CASSLQGQLNTEAFF. This rearrangement joins TRBV7-3 to TRBJ1-1, with D perhaps matching TRBD1 (6 bases). Germline assignment: CDR1 SGHTA and CDR2 FQGTGA. With 2 bases removed from V and 0 bases from J, the gap between germline ends came to 10 bases. CDR3 length: 15 residues.

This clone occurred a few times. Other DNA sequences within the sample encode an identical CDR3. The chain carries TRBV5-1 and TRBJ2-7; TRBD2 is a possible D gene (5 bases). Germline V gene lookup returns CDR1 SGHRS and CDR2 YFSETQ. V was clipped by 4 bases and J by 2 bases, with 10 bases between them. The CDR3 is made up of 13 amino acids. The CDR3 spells CASSAGRTYEQYF. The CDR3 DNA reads TGCGCCAGCAGCGCGGGCAGGACCTACGAGCAGTACTTC.

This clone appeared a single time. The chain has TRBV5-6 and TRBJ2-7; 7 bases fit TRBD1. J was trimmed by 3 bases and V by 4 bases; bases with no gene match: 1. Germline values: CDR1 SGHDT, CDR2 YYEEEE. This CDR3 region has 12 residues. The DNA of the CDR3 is TGTGCCAGCAGCAGGGACAGCTACGAGCAGTACTTC. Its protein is CASSRDSYEQYF.

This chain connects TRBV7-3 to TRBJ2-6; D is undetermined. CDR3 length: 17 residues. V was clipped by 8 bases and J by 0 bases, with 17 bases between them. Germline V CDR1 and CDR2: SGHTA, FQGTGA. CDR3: CASVIRRSDSGANVLTF. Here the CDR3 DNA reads TGTGCCAGCGTAATTCGGCGGAGTGACTCTGGGGCCAACGTCCTGACTTTC. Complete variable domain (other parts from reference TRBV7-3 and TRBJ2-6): GAGVSQTPSNKVTEKGKYVELRCDPISGHTALYWYRQSLGQGPEFLIYFQGTGAADDSGLPNDRFFAVRPEGSVSTLKIQRTERGDSAVYLCASVIRRSDSGANVLTFGAGSRLTVL.

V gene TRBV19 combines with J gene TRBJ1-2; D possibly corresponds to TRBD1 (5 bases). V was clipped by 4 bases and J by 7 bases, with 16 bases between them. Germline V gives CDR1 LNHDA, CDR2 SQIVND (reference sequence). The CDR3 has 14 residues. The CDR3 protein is CASSTPGNLGGYTF. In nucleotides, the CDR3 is TGTGCCAGTAGTACCCCAGGGAATTTAGGTGGCTACACCTTC.